This T cell receptor (beta chain) was profiled in a study of T cell responses to AZD1222 COVID-19 vaccine. CDR1 and CDR2 from the germline V gene are SGHAT and FQNNGV. The V end lost 1 base, the J end lost 2 bases, and 0 bases lay between the germline ends. The CDR3 covers 12 residues. A note on this clone: Antigen unknown.

Only in-frame clones appear in the TCRdb table, and some are missing; sequencing was by immunoSEQ multiplex PCR. This sample has around 150,000 clones, with roughly 90% found just once. Findings of the study overall: Spike-specific TCR breadth and depth rose after two AZD1222 doses.

V and J are TRBV11-2 and TRBJ1-3; D remains ambiguous. The receptor's source is an adult in good health. The source was peripheral blood, collected on day 0 of AZD1222 vaccination. This CDR3 is CASSLAGNTIYF. For the CDR3, the DNA is TGTGCCAGCAGCTTAGCTGGAAACACCATATATTTT.